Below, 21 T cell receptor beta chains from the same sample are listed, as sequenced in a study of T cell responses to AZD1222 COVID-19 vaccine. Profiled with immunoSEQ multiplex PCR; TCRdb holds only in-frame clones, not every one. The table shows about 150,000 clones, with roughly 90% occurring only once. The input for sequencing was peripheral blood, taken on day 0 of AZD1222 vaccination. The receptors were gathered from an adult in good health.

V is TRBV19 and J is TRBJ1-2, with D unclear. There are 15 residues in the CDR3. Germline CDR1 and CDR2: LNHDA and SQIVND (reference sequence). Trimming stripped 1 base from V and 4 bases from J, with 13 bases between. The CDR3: CASSIVGGSVYGYTF. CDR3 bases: TGTGCCAGTAGTATAGTTGGCGGATCTGTCTATGGCTACACCTTC.

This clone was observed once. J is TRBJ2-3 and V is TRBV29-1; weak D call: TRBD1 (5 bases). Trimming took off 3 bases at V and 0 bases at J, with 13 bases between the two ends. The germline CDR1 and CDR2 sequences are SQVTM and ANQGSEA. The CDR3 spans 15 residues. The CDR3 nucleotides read TGCAGCGTTGAGGGGCAGGTATTTAGCACAGATACGCAGTATTTT. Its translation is CSVEGQVFSTDTQYF.

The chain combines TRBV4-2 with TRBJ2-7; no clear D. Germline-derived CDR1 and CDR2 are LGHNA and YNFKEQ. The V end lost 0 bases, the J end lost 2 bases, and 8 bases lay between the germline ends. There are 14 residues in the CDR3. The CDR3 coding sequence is TGTGCCAGCAGCCAAGATTGGAGAACCTACGAGCAGTACTTC. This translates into CASSQDWRTYEQYF.

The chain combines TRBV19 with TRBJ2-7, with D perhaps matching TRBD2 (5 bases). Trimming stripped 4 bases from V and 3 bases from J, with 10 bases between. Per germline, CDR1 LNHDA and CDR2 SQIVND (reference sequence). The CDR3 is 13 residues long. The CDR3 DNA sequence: TGTGCCAGTAGTACAGGACTGTTCTACGAGCAGTACTTC. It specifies CASSTGLFYEQYF. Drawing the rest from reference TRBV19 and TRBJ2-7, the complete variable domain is DGGITQSPKYLFRKEGQNVTLSCEQNLNHDAMYWYRQDPGQGLRLIYYSQIVNDFQKGDIAEGYSVSREKKESFPLTVTSAQKNPTAFYLCASSTGLFYEQYFGPGTRLTVT.

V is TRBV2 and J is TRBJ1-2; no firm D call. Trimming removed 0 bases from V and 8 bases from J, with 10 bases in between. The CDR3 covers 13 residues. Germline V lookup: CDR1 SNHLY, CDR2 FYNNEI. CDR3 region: CASSEARPRGYTF. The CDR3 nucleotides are TGTGCCAGCAGTGAAGCGCGCCCTAGGGGCTACACCTTC.

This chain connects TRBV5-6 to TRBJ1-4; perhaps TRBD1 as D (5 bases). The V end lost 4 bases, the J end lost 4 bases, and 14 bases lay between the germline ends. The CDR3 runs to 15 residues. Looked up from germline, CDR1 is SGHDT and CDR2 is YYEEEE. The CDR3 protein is CASSPSGDLNEKLFF. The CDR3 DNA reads TGTGCCAGCAGCCCTTCGGGGGACCTTAATGAAAAACTGTTTTTT.

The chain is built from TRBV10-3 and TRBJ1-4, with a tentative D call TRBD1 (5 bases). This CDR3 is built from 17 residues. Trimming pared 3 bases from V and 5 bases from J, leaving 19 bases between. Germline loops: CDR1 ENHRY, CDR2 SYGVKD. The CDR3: CAISDTTGGPPNEKLFF. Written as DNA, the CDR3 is TGTGCCATCAGTGACACTACAGGTGGGCCACCCAATGAAAAACTGTTTTTT.

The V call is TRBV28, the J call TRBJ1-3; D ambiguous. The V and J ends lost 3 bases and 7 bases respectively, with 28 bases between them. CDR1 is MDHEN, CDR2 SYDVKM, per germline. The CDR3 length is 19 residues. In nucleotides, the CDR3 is TGTGCCAGCAGTTTCCTTCGACAAGTACCTAGGGTTGGATCGAACACCATATATTTT. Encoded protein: CASSFLRQVPRVGSNTIYF.

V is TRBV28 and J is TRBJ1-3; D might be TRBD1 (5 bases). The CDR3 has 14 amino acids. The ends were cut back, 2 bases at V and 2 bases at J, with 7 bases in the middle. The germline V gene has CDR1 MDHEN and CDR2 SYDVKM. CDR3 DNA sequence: TGTGCCAGCAGTTTACCGGGGGCTGGAAACACCATATATTTT. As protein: CASSLPGAGNTIYF.

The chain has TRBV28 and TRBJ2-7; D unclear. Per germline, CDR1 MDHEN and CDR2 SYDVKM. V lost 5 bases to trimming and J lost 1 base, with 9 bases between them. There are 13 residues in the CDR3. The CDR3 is CASSPTASYEQYF. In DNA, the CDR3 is TGTGCCAGCAGTCCGACCGCATCCTACGAGCAGTACTTC.

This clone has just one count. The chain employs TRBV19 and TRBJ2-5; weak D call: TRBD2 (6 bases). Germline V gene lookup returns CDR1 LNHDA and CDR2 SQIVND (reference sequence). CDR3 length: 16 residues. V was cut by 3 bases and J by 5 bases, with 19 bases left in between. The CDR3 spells CASSIQLNGGRETQYF. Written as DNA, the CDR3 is TGTGCCAGTAGTATCCAACTAAACGGGGGTAGGGAGACCCAGTACTTC.

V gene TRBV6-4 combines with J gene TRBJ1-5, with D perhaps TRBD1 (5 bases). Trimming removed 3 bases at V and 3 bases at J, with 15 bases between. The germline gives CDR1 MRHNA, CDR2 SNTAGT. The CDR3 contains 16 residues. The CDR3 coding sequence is TGTGCCAGCAGTGAGGCAATGACAGATCCCAATCAGCCCCAGCATTTT. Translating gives CASSEAMTDPNQPQHF.

The chain's CDR3 is CASSLPTSGTEEQYF. The DNA of the CDR3 is TGTGCCAGCAGCCTTCCGACTAGCGGTACTGAGGAGCAGTACTTC. The chain is built from TRBV9 and TRBJ2-7; TRBD2 agrees at 9 bases. Germline V CDR1 and CDR2: SGDLS, YYNGEE. After removal of 4 bases from V and 7 bases from J, the junction contained 12 bases not matched to a gene. The CDR3 extends over 15 amino acids.

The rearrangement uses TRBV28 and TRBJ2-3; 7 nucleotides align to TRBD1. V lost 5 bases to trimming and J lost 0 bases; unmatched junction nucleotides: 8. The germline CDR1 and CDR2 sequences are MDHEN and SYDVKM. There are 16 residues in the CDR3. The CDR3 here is CASSRQPGQSTDTQYF. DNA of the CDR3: TGTGCCAGCAGTCGACAGCCGGGACAGAGCACAGATACGCAGTATTTT.

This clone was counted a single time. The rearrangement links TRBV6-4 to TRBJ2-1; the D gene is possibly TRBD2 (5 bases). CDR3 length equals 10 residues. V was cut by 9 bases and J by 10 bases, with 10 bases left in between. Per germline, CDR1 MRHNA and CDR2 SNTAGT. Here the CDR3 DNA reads TGTGCCAGGTTAGCGAAAGAGCAGTTCTTC. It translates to CARLAKEQFF.

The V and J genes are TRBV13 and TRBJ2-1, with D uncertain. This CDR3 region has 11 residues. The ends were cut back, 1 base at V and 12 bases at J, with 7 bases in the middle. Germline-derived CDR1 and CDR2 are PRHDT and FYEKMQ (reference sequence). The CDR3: CASSLADLQFF. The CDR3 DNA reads TGTGCCAGCAGCTTAGCAGACCTGCAGTTCTTC.

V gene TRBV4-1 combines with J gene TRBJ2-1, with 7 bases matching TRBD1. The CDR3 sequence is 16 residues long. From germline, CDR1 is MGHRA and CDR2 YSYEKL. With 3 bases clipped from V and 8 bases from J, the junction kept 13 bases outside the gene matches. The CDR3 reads CASSQWGQGVADEQFF. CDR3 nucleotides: TGCGCCAGCAGCCAGTGGGGCCAGGGGGTGGCGGATGAGCAGTTCTTC.

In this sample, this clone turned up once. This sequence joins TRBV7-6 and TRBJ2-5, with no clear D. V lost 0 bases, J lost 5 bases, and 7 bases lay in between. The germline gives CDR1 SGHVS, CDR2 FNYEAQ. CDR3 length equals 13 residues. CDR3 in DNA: TGTGCCAGCAGCTTAGCGTATTGGGAGACCCAGTACTTC. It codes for CASSLAYWETQYF.

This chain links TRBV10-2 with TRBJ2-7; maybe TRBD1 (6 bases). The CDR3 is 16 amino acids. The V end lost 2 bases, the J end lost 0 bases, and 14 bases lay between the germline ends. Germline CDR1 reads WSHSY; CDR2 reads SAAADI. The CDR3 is CASSEGPVGASYEQYF. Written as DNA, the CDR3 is TGCGCCAGCAGTGAGGGTCCCGTGGGGGCCTCCTACGAGCAGTACTTC.

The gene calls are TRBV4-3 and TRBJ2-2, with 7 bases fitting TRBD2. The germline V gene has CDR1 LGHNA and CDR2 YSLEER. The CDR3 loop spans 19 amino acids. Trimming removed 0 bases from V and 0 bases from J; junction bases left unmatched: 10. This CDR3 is CASSQDWWREYPNTGELFF. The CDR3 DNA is TGCGCCAGCAGCCAAGATTGGTGGCGGGAGTACCCGAACACCGGGGAGCTGTTTTTT.

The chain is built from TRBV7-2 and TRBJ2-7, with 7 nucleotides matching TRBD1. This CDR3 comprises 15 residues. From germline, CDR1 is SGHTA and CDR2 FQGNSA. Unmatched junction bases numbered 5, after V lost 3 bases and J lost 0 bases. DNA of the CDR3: TGTGCCAGCAGCTTTGACAGGGCAAGCTCCTACGAGCAGTACTTC. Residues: CASSFDRASSYEQYF.